One sample yielded the 23 T cell receptor beta chains listed below, sequenced in a study of response to subunit inactivated influenza vaccine (dated by TCRdb to the late 2010s). Libraries were prepared through RT-PCR. The run used an Illumina HiSeq 2500. TCRdb took the public reads, trimmed them with fastp at Q25, ran MiXCR for clone calling and kept in-frame beta chains. Here each entry gathers all rows of one CDR3 protein and keeps the most common genes and DNA. The sample table records 800,000 or so distinct CDR3 sequences; approximately 22% of these occur just once. Roughly 10% of the sample lies in the top ten. Sequencing used PBMCs from blood, obtained less than 6 days after vaccination. These receptors were taken from a man aged 45 to 65 who received an inactivated influenza vaccine. Donor details come from another sample of the same person, matched by shared clones.

This clonotype was observed a few times. This chain uses TRBV30 with TRBJ1-1; D may be TRBD1 (6 bases). CDR3 size: 15 residues. V was clipped by 4 bases and J by 0 bases, with 15 bases between them. Germline CDR1 GTSNPN, CDR2 SVGIG (reference sequence). In DNA, the CDR3 is TGTGCCTGGACACCCTTAGGGGGATTGAACACTGAAGCTTTCTTT. Protein sequence: CAWTPLGGLNTEAFF.

This clonotype was found a few times. This rearrangement joins TRBV4-3 to TRBJ2-5; 9 bases align to TRBD2. Unmatched junction bases numbered 13, after V lost 0 bases and J lost 5 bases. The CDR3 loop spans 18 amino acids. Germline CDR1 reads LGHNA; CDR2 reads YSLEER. The chain's CDR3 is CASSQDLWASGEGETQYF. For the CDR3, the DNA is TGCGCCAGCAGCCAAGATCTCTGGGCTAGCGGGGAGGGGGAGACCCAGTACTTC.

The chain combines TRBV20-1 with TRBJ1-2; D remains ambiguous. Germline V gene sequence: CDR1 DFQATT, CDR2 SNEGSKA (reference sequence). The CDR3 runs 14 residues. Trimming stripped 3 bases from V and 4 bases from J, with 15 bases between. This chain's CDR3 is CSARASTRVYGYTF. The CDR3 nucleotides read TGCAGTGCTAGGGCTTCGACTAGGGTCTATGGCTACACCTTC.

This clonotype turned up a few times. The V gene is TRBV4-2, the J gene TRBJ2-2; possible D gene TRBD2, 6 bases. V dropped 2 bases and J dropped 6 bases, with 13 bases sitting between them. CDR1 LGHNA and CDR2 YNFKEQ come from the germline V gene. The CDR3 loop spans 15 amino acids. The CDR3 sequence: CASSQRLGESGELFF. In nucleotides, the CDR3 is TGTGCCAGCAGCCAACGACTAGGGGAGTCCGGGGAGCTGTTTTTT.

This clonotype showed up many times. The chain is built from TRBV20-1 and TRBJ2-7; the match to TRBD1 covers 7 bases. The length of the CDR3 is 14 residues. Looked up from germline, CDR1 is DFQATT and CDR2 is SNEGSKA (reference sequence). V lost 6 bases to trimming and J lost 2 bases; unmatched junction nucleotides: 10. CDR3 nucleotide sequence: TGCAGTGCCATACCGACCGGACAGGCCTACGAGCAGTACTTC. This encodes CSAIPTGQAYEQYF.

This chain uses TRBV10-3 with TRBJ2-1; 9 bases fit TRBD1. The junction had 9 bases not matched to a gene; V was cut back by 6 bases and J by 9 bases. Germline V gene data show CDR1 as ENHRY and CDR2 as SYGVKD. The CDR3 spans 14 residues. The CDR3 loop is CAIRRTGEAGEQFF. DNA of the CDR3: TGTGCCATCAGGAGGACAGGGGAGGCTGGTGAGCAGTTCTTC.

This clonotype was picked up a small number of times. This chain links TRBV18 with TRBJ2-7; D is ambiguous. Germline CDR1 is KGHSH and CDR2 is LQKENI. This CDR3 spans 15 amino acids. V was clipped by 0 bases and J by 0 bases, with 9 bases between them. In DNA, the CDR3 is TGTGCCAGCTCACCACCTTCTCGGGCCTCCTACGAGCAGTACTTC. Amino acid sequence: CASSPPSRASYEQYF.

The chain recombines TRBV28 with TRBJ1-5; the D is unclear. The CDR3 is 15 amino acids. Trimming pared 3 bases from V and 2 bases from J, leaving 11 bases between. Germline lookup yields CDR1 MDHEN and CDR2 SYDVKM. The CDR3 DNA reads as TGTGCCAGCAGTTTTTTCTACCGGGGCAATCAGCCCCAGCATTTT. Amino acids: CASSFFYRGNQPQHF.

The chain uses TRBV20-1 and TRBJ2-5; 10 nucleotides line up with TRBD2. V dropped 1 base and J dropped 2; count of bases not matched to a gene: 4. The germline V gene encodes CDR1 DFQATT and CDR2 SNEGSKA (reference sequence). CDR3 length: 15 amino acids. CDR3 residues: CSARGTSGQQETQYF. The CDR3 DNA sequence: TGCAGTGCTAGAGGGACTAGCGGACAACAAGAGACCCAGTACTTC.

The CDR3, as DNA: TGTGCCAGCAGTTACTTCAATGTCGGCGAGCAGTACTTC. Translating it yields CASSYFNVGEQYF. The V and J genes are TRBV6-5 and TRBJ2-7; D is uncertain. Germline V lookup: CDR1 MNHEY, CDR2 SVGAGI. Trimming took off 1 base at V and 6 bases at J, with 10 bases between the two ends. The CDR3 has 13 residues.

The V gene is TRBV12-3 or TRBV12-4, the J gene TRBJ2-5, with TRBD2 matching over 11 bases. V lost 8 bases to trimming and J lost 5 bases; unmatched junction nucleotides: 4. The CDR3 spans 13 residues. This chain's CDR3 is CASRSGRDETQYF. The CDR3 bases are TGTGCCAGCCGTAGCGGGAGGGATGAGACCCAGTACTTC.

The rearrangement joins TRBV10-3 to TRBJ1-2, with no clear D. Germline V gene lookup returns CDR1 ENHRY and CDR2 SYGVKD. The CDR3 has 12 amino acids. The V and J ends lost 3 bases and 8 bases respectively, with 10 bases between them. Here the CDR3 reads CAISEPGGGYTF. In DNA form, the CDR3 reads TGTGCCATCAGTGAACCAGGCGGCGGCTACACCTTC.

V gene TRBV7-3 combines with J gene TRBJ2-5; 9 nucleotides align to TRBD2. The CDR3 loop spans 15 amino acids. Trimming cost V 2 bases and J 5 bases; bases outside gene matches: 6. Germline V gives CDR1 SGHTA, CDR2 FQGTGA. This CDR3 is CASSLLASGIETQYF. The CDR3 coding sequence is TGTGCCAGCAGCTTACTGGCTAGCGGGATCGAGACCCAGTACTTC.

This rearrangement joins TRBV28 to TRBJ2-3; the D gene is possibly TRBD1 (5 bases). This CDR3 has 13 amino acids. Germline assignment: CDR1 MDHEN and CDR2 SYDVKM. V was pared by 5 bases and J by 5 bases, with 11 bases between. Here the CDR3 reads CASSTMTVDTQYF. The CDR3, as DNA: TGTGCCAGCAGTACCATGACAGTAGATACGCAGTATTTT.

This clonotype showed up many times. V usage is TRBV6-5 and J usage is TRBJ1-6; the D is unclear. Trimming left V 0 bases short and J 7 bases short, with 7 bases between. The length of the CDR3 is 14 residues. CDR1 MNHEY and CDR2 SVGAGI come from the germline V gene. This chain's CDR3 is CASSYSRGNSPLHF. Here the CDR3 DNA reads TGTGCCAGCAGTTACTCGAGAGGCAATTCACCCCTCCACTTT.

The chain couples TRBV20-1 to TRBJ2-7; 10 positions agree with TRBD1. V shed 5 bases and J 2 bases; nucleotides not matched to a gene: 3. The CDR3 is 13 residues long. Germline assignment: CDR1 DFQATT and CDR2 SNEGSKA (reference sequence). The chain's CDR3 is CSAYGQGAYEQYF. The CDR3 DNA reads TGCAGTGCTTACGGACAGGGGGCCTACGAGCAGTACTTC.

V gene TRBV5-5 combines with J gene TRBJ2-3; D remains ambiguous. The CDR3 is 16 residues long. The V and J ends lost 0 bases and 5 bases respectively, with 16 bases between them. Germline CDR1 and CDR2: SGHKS and YYEKEE (reference sequence). CDR3 sequence reads: CASSLGFVTLGDTQYF. The CDR3 nucleotides are TGTGCCAGCAGCTTGGGGTTTGTGACCCTAGGAGATACGCAGTATTTT.

This clonotype was observed a few times. V gene TRBV20-1 combines with J gene TRBJ2-5; no clear D. In germline, CDR1 is DFQATT, CDR2 SNEGSKA (reference sequence). V shed 3 bases and J shed 3 bases, with 11 bases lying between them. The CDR3 runs to 13 residues. The CDR3 DNA reads as TGCAGTGCTAGGTTGTCAGAAAAAGAGACCCAGTACTTC. Its translation is CSARLSEKETQYF.

This clonotype showed up just a few times. V and J are TRBV20-1 and TRBJ2-2; TRBD1 matches 10 bases. V gave up 6 bases and J gave up 13 bases; unmatched junction bases: 17. The CDR3 has 15 residues. In germline, CDR1 is DFQATT, CDR2 SNEGSKA (reference sequence). The CDR3 spells CSARQGAIRTLVLFF. CDR3 DNA sequence: TGCAGTGCCAGACAGGGGGCAATTAGGACCTTGGTGCTGTTTTTT.

The rearrangement uses TRBV5-1 and TRBJ1-1; D call uncertain. Looked up from germline, CDR1 is SGHRS and CDR2 is YFSETQ. CDR3 size: 13 residues. Trimming removed 4 bases from V and 0 bases from J, with 7 bases in between. The CDR3, as DNA: TGCGCCAGCAGCCCCAAGATGAACACTGAAGCTTTCTTT. Its protein product is CASSPKMNTEAFF.

The chain carries TRBV4-2 and TRBJ2-3; D is perhaps TRBD2 (5 bases). This CDR3 comprises 15 residues. V lost 0 bases and J lost 5, with 12 bases in between. Germline-derived CDR1 and CDR2 are LGHNA and YNFKEQ. CDR3: CASSQERTGKDTQYF. For the CDR3, the DNA is TGTGCCAGCAGCCAAGAGCGCACGGGGAAAGATACGCAGTATTTT.

V gene TRBV4-2 combines with J gene TRBJ2-3, with 8 bases that match TRBD1. The CDR3 consists of 15 residues. The trim removed 1 base at V and 5 bases at J, leaving 5 bases unmatched. CDR1 is LGHNA, CDR2 YNFKEQ, per germline. The CDR3 DNA reads as TGTGCCAGCAGCCAAGCCAGGGGGCTTGGAGATACGCAGTATTTT. Protein: CASSQARGLGDTQYF.

There are many counts of this clonotype. The chain is built from TRBV7-9 and TRBJ2-3; 8 nucleotides agree with TRBD1. The CDR3 covers 15 residues. CDR1 is SEHNR, CDR2 FQNEAQ, per germline (reference sequence). Trimming cost V 6 bases and J 0 bases; bases outside gene matches: 5. CDR3 region: CASSTDRGSTDTQYF. CDR3 nucleotides: TGTGCCAGCAGTACCGACAGGGGTAGCACAGATACGCAGTATTTT.